The T cell receptor (beta chain) under discussion was sequenced for a study of cytomegalovirus exposure and HLA in healthy donors. General study results and limits: Roughly even sequencing depth across donors was the assumption behind the presence/absence analyses. Available immune exposure information covered CMV serostatus only. The study listed around 150 cytomegalovirus-associated TCR beta chains.

The PCR used 60 Vbeta and 13 Jbeta primers. Profiling relied on immunoSEQ multiplex PCR, and the TCRdb table lists in-frame clones only, not all of them. The sample includes approximately 210,000 clones, 70% to 80% of them seen just once. Germline values: CDR1 SGDLS, CDR2 YYNGEE. Trimming removed 0 bases from V and 7 bases from J; junction bases left unmatched: 15. The CDR3 spans 17 residues. As to this clone: The antigen is not known.

The V gene is TRBV9, the J gene TRBJ2-5, with 7 bases aligning to TRBD2. The clonotype was recovered from a male donor in good health and CMV-seropositive. The specimen sequenced was PBMCs. The CDR3 DNA follows: TGTGCCAGCAGCGTAGGGGGTAGCGGGTCCCCCATTGTGACCCAGTACTTC. It translates to CASSVGGSGSPIVTQYF.